The sequence of this T cell receptor (beta chain) was determined in a study of blood T cells in healthy people across ages. Study-level results: Long-lived donors exceeded aged donors in naive CD4+ cells and diversity.

Sample-barcoded 5' priming and a J-beta primer mix drove a second PCR of about 6 to 12 cycles. TCRdb used MiXCR to reprocess the 5' RACE reads, holding one entry per CDR3 protein. The data show about 760,000 distinct CDR3 sequences, with roughly 25% seen just once and 9.4% held by the top ten. CDR3 length: 14 amino acids. Unmatched junction bases numbered 2, after V lost 0 bases and J lost 5 bases. Germline loops: CDR1 DFQATT, CDR2 SNEGSKA (reference sequence). Note on this clonotype: Its antigen is unknown.

These records were also assigned to another study, of T cells of mothers and their children. That work states: Donation came from a few healthy Caucasian mothers together with their six children.

The source material was blood. The chain carries TRBV20-1 and TRBJ2-7; 12 positions match TRBD2. The sequence was collected from a boy aged 5-17 years in good health. The CDR3 here is CSARDWTSGDEQYF. In nucleotides, the CDR3 is TGCAGTGCTAGAGACTGGACTAGCGGGGACGAGCAGTACTTC.